One sample yielded the 20 T cell receptor beta chains listed below, sequenced in a study of blood T cells in healthy people across ages. A sample-barcoded 5' primer and a J-beta primer mix were used in a second PCR of roughly 6 to 11 cycles. TCRdb used MiXCR to reprocess the 5' RACE reads, holding one entry per CDR3 protein. The data contain more than 900,000 distinct CDR3 sequences, less than 25% of them seen just once; the ten biggest clones take up 0.65% to 0.75%. The same specimen was also included in a second study, on T cells of mothers and their children.

The sample taken for sequencing was blood. These receptors all come from a girl aged 2-10 years in good health.

The chain couples TRBV10-3 to TRBJ2-1; 8 positions agree with TRBD1. Germline V gene data show CDR1 as ENHRY and CDR2 as SYGVKD. This CDR3 is built from 13 residues. The V and J ends lost 7 bases and 6 bases, in that order; junction bases with no gene match: 5. CDR3 sequence: CAITADRVNEQFF. The CDR3 DNA sequence: TGTGCCATCACTGCGGACAGGGTCAATGAGCAGTTCTTC.

This clonotype was seen only a few times. V usage is TRBV19 and J usage is TRBJ1-2, with D possibly matching TRBD1 (5 bases). The CDR3 extends over 16 amino acids. The V end lost 3 bases, the J end lost 8 bases, and 22 bases lay between the germline ends. CDR1 and CDR2 from the germline V gene are LNHDA and SQIVND (reference sequence). This chain's CDR3 is CASSITDTQRIIGYTF. For the CDR3, the DNA is TGTGCCAGTAGTATTACGGACACCCAAAGGATAATAGGCTACACCTTC.

This clonotype was counted only a few times. This chain connects TRBV12-3 or TRBV12-4 to TRBJ2-6; a weak D match, TRBD1 (5 bases). V was clipped by 2 bases and J by 3 bases, with 14 bases between them. The CDR3 contains 17 residues. This chain's CDR3 is CASSLMSDTSGANVLTF. The CDR3 coding sequence is TGTGCCAGCAGTTTAATGTCGGACACGAGTGGGGCCAACGTCCTGACTTTC.

This clonotype was counted only a few times. Germline and junction disagree at one end, which may indicate a read error. The CDR3 DNA reads as TGCGCCGGCAGTGGGTTACAGAAAGAGACCCAGTACTTC. Its protein product is CAGSGLQKETQYF. The rearrangement joins TRBV10-2 to TRBJ2-5; D unclear. This CDR3 is built from 13 residues. Germline V gene data show CDR1 as WSHSY and CDR2 as SAAADI.

A single count supports this clonotype. The chain is built from TRBV6-1 and TRBJ2-7, with 8 bases identical to TRBD1. Losses at the gene ends were 2 bases for V and 2 bases for J; bases not matched to a gene: 11. This CDR3 has 17 residues. The germline V gene has CDR1 MNHNS and CDR2 SASEGT. This CDR3 reads CASSESRTGGFPYEQYF. CDR3 nucleotides: TGTGCCAGCAGTGAAAGTAGAACAGGGGGATTCCCCTACGAGCAGTACTTC.

The rearrangement joins TRBV28 to TRBJ2-5; 7 positions agree with TRBD2. The DNA end favors TRBJ2-1, so the J call may be wrong. Germline loops: CDR1 MDHEN, CDR2 SYDVKM. The CDR3 sequence is 17 residues long. CDR3 amino acids: CARKGRPGLLELNEQFF. The CDR3 DNA is TGTGCCAGAAAGGGAAGGCCGGGACTATTGGAACTCAATGAGCAGTTCTTC.

This rearrangement joins TRBV12-3 or TRBV12-4 to TRBJ2-5; D not resolved. This CDR3 has 14 amino acids. With 5 bases removed from V and 5 bases from J, the gap between germline ends came to 15 bases. CDR3 in amino acids: CASSPQIDVETQYF. The CDR3 nucleotides read TGTGCCAGCAGTCCCCAGATAGACGTGGAGACCCAGTACTTC.

This clonotype has just a few counts. In DNA form, the CDR3 reads TGTGCCGGAGGGGCAGAAACTAACTATGGCTACACCTTC. It encodes CAGGAETNYGYTF. The chain is built from TRBV2 and TRBJ1-2; D may be TRBD1 (5 bases). The CDR3 loop spans 13 amino acids. The V end was cut by 11 bases, the J end by 0 bases, with 13 bases between. CDR1 and CDR2 (germline): SNHLY, FYNNEI. The entire variable domain, with the rest obtained from reference TRBV2 and TRBJ1-2, is as follows: EPEVTQTPSHQVTQMGQEVILRCVPISNHLYFYWYRQILGQKVEFLVSFYNNEISEKSEIFDDQFSVERPDGSNFTLKIRSTKLEDSAMYFCAGGAETNYGYTFGSGTRLTVV.

This clonotype was seen repeatedly, ten times or more. The chain has TRBV4-3 and TRBJ1-5; D gene uncertain. The germline CDR1 and CDR2 sequences are LGHNA and YSLEER. This CDR3 is built from 15 residues. The V and J ends lost 0 bases and 3 bases respectively, with 9 bases between them. The chain's CDR3 is CASSQDIGYNQPQHF. In DNA, the CDR3 is TGCGCCAGCAGCCAAGATATAGGTTACAATCAGCCCCAGCATTTT.

As concerns this clonotype: The limits of the CDR3 on the DNA are not certain, so only TCRdb's listed CDR3 is given. The chain uses TRBV29-1 and TRBJ1-4; TRBD1 is taken as the D call from the table, unchecked against the DNA. Germline V CDR1 and CDR2: SQVTM, ANQGSEA. The CDR3 is made up of 13 amino acids, end residues included. The CDR3 loop reads CSVGFGSSREPFF.

The CDR3 DNA reads TGTGCCAGCAGCGTAGATGGCTCCCCCCTCTCTGGGGCCAACGTCCTGACTTTC. It is translated as CASSVDGSPLSGANVLTF. The chain uses TRBV9 and TRBJ2-6; no clear D gene. CDR1 is SGDLS, CDR2 YYNGEE, per germline. V was shortened by 0 bases and J by 0 bases, with 13 bases between the two germline ends. The CDR3 runs 18 residues.

The rearrangement links TRBV11-2 to TRBJ2-3; D possibly matches TRBD1 or TRBD2 (6 bases each). Germline CDR1 SGHAT, CDR2 FQNNGV. CDR3 length: 14 residues. Trimming shortened V by 0 bases and J by 5 bases, and 9 bases separated the two germline ends. In DNA form, the CDR3 reads TGTGCCAGCAGCTTAGACGGGGGCCAAGATACGCAGTATTTT. It encodes CASSLDGGQDTQYF.

V and J are TRBV24-1 and TRBJ2-1; D tentatively fits TRBD1 or TRBD2 (5 bases each). Germline values: CDR1 KGHDR, CDR2 SFDVKD. V lost 1 base to trimming and J lost 1 base, with 10 bases between them. The CDR3 extends over 16 amino acids. The chain's CDR3 is CATSDLGDRSYNEQFF. In nucleotides, the CDR3 is TGTGCCACCAGTGATTTAGGGGACCGATCCTACAATGAGCAGTTCTTC.

This clonotype was picked up a small number of times. This chain uses TRBV29-1 with TRBJ2-7, with 7 bases matching TRBD1. Unmatched junction bases numbered 8, after V lost 6 bases and J lost 3 bases. In germline, CDR1 is SQVTM, CDR2 ANQGSEA. The CDR3 is 13 amino acids. The CDR3 spells CSVYRDSHYEQYF. The CDR3 DNA is TGCAGCGTCTATCGGGACAGCCACTACGAGCAGTACTTC.

The rearrangement joins TRBV4-3 to TRBJ2-5, with 12 bases that match TRBD2. The end of the DNA fits TRBJ2-1 better, so the J call may be wrong. This CDR3 has 17 amino acids. Per the germline V gene, CDR1 is LGHNA and CDR2 is YSLEER. In DNA form, the CDR3 reads TGCGCCAGCAGCCAAGGGCCCGGGACTAGCGGGTCCAATGAGCAGTTCTTC. It specifies CASSQGPGTSGSNEQFF.

The chain employs TRBV12-3 or TRBV12-4 and TRBJ2-3; D unclear. The CDR3 spans 16 residues. Trimming took off 1 base at V and 2 bases at J, with 13 bases between the two ends. CDR3 residues: CASSLEHLPSTDTQYF. The DNA for the CDR3 is TGTGCCAGCAGTTTAGAACATCTGCCATCCACAGATACGCAGTATTTT.

J is TRBJ2-2 and V is TRBV20-1; D call uncertain. Germline V gene sequence: CDR1 DFQATT, CDR2 SNEGSKA (reference sequence). The V end was cut by 5 bases, the J end by 5 bases, with 9 bases between. CDR3 length: 12 amino acids. The CDR3 nucleotides are TGCAGTGCTGCGAGTGGAACCGGGGAGCTGTTTTTT. This encodes CSAASGTGELFF.

DNA of the CDR3: TGTGCCAGCAGCACGGACAGGGGAAGAGAGGCAGAGACCCAGTACTTC. Its protein is CASSTDRGREAETQYF. The rearrangement uses TRBV28 and TRBJ2-5; 9 bases are shared with TRBD1. The trim removed 6 bases at V and 4 bases at J, leaving 12 bases unmatched. This CDR3 spans 16 amino acids. In germline, CDR1 is MDHEN, CDR2 SYDVKM.

The rearrangement uses TRBV20-1 and TRBJ2-7; D might be TRBD1 or TRBD2, each matching 6 bases. Per the germline V gene, CDR1 is DFQATT and CDR2 is SNEGSKA (reference sequence). Trimming cost V 3 bases and J 3 bases, with 15 bases left between them. The CDR3 loop spans 14 amino acids. The CDR3 protein is CSARRGGTLYEQYF. CDR3 coding DNA: TGCAGTGCTAGGCGGGGCGGGACACTCTACGAGCAGTACTTC.

This rearrangement joins TRBV14 to TRBJ2-1; 9 positions agree with TRBD2. Germline V gene sequence: CDR1 SGHDN, CDR2 FVKESK. Germline trimming cut 6 bases from V and 11 bases from J; bases unmatched to any gene: 8. The CDR3 loop spans 13 amino acids. This chain's CDR3 is CASRPHSGSQQFF. In DNA form, the CDR3 reads TGTGCCAGCAGACCGCATAGCGGGAGCCAGCAGTTCTTC.